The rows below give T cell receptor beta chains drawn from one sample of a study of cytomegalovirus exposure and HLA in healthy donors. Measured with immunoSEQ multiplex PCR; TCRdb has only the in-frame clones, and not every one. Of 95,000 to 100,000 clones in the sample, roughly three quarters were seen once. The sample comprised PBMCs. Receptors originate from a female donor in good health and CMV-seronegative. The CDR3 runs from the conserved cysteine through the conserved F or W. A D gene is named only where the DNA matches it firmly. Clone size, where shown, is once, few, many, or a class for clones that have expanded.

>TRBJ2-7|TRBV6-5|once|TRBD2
CASSYEPLAGYEQYF
TGTGCCAGCAGTTACGAGCCTCTAGCGGGCTACGAGCAGTACTTC
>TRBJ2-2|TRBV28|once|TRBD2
CASSFVILSPQLGTSGVGTGELFF
TGTGCCAGCAGTTTTGTCATTTTGAGCCCCCAACTGGGAACTAGCGGGGTAGGAACCGGGGAGCTGTTTTTT
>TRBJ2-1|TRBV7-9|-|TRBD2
CASSLGAGGGNEQFF
TGTGCCAGCAGCTTAGGAGCGGGGGGGGGCAATGAGCAGTTCTTC
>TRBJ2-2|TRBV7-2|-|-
CASSLALIKRQNTGELFF
TGTGCCAGCAGCTTAGCGCTAATAAAGCGGCAGAACACCGGGGAGCTGTTTTTT
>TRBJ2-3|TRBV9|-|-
CASSGRTDTQYF
TGTGCCAGCAGTGGGCGCACAGATACGCAGTATTTT
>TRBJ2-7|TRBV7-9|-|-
CASSSPGANEQYF
TGTGCCAGCAGCTCCCCAGGGGCCAACGAGCAGTACTTC
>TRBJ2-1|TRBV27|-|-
CASSLLGGNEQFF
TGTGCCAGCAGTTTATTAGGGGGCAATGAGCAGTTCTTC
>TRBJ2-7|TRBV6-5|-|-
CASSYSWAGEPYEQYF
TGTGCCAGCAGTTACTCCTGGGCAGGGGAACCCTACGAGCAGTACTTC
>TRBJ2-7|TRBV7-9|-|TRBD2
CASSLAAGGVYEQYF
TGTGCCAGCAGCTTAGCGGCGGGGGGGGTCTACGAGCAGTACTTC
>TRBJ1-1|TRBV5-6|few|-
CASSLVREIRTFF
TGTGCCAGCAGCTTGGTCAGGGAAATTCGGACTTTCTTT
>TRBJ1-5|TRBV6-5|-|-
CASSRGPYDQPQHF
TGTGCCAGCAGTCGCGGGCCATACGATCAGCCCCAGCATTTT
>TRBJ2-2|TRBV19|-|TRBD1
CASSIDRGRPAGELFF
TGTGCCAGTAGTATTGACAGGGGGAGACCAGCCGGGGAGCTGTTTTTT
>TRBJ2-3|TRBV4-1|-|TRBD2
CASSQGSYSGGPRDTQYF
TGCGCCAGCAGCCAAGGATCGTATAGCGGGGGACCTCGAGATACGCAGTATTTT
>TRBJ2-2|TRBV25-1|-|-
CASNIGTGELFF
TGTGCCAGCAATATCGGCACCGGGGAGCTGTTTTTT
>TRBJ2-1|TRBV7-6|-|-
CASSTSYTGTSAGNEQFF
TGTGCCAGCAGTACATCGTACACCGGGACATCGGCAGGCAATGAGCAGTTCTTC
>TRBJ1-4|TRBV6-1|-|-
CASSELGRVGKLFF
TGTGCCAGCAGTGAATTGGGCAGGGTGGGGAAACTGTTTTTT
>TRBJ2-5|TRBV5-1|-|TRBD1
CASSWPGQGGEETQYF
TGCGCCAGCAGCTGGCCGGGACAGGGGGGAGAGGAGACCCAGTACTTC
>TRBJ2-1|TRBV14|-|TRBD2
CASSQLREGRGYNEQFF
TGTGCCAGCAGCCAATTGCGGGAGGGCCGAGGGTACAATGAGCAGTTCTTC
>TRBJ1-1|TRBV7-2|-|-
CASSLGSTPVAFF
TGTGCCAGCAGCTTAGGAAGTACCCCGGTAGCTTTCTTT
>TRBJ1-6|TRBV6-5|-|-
CASSLQSSYNSPLHF
TGTGCCAGCAGCCTACAGAGCTCCTATAATTCACCCCTCCACTTT
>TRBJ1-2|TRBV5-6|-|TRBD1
CASSLSPGQGAIGGYGYTF
TGTGCCAGCAGCTTGTCGCCGGGACAGGGGGCGATTGGTGGCTATGGCTACACCTTC
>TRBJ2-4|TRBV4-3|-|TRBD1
CASSRMGQGGF
TGCGCCAGCAGCCGCATGGGACAGGGAGGTTTC
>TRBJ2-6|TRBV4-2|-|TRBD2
CASSQAGGNSGANVLTF
TGTGCCAGCAGCCAAGCGGGAGGGAACTCTGGGGCCAACGTCCTGACTTTC
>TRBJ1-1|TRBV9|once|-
CASSPLGTLQNTEAFF
TGTGCCAGCAGCCCCCTAGGGACACTTCAGAACACTGAAGCTTTCTTT
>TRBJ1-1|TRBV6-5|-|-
CASRAEGGANTEAFF
TGTGCCAGCAGAGCCGAGGGGGGGGCGAACACTGAAGCTTTCTTT
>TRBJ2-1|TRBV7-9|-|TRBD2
CASSPEILTSGHYNEQFF
TGTGCCAGCAGCCCAGAAATCTTGACTAGCGGACACTACAATGAGCAGTTCTTC
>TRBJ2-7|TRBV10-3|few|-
CAISDPGTPSYEQYF
TGTGCCATCAGTGATCCCGGGACTCCTAGCTACGAGCAGTACTTC
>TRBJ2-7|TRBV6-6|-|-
CASSYSVASYEQYF
TGTGCCAGCAGTTATTCGGTAGCCTCCTACGAGCAGTACTTC
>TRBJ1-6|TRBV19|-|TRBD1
CASKTGENYNSPLHF
TGTGCCAGCAAGACAGGGGAAAACTATAATTCACCCCTCCACTTT
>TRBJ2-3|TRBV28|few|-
CAGGGPTDTQYF
TGTGCCGGAGGGGGCCCCACAGATACGCAGTATTTT
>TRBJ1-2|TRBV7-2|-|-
CASRRQVYYGYTF
TGTGCCAGCAGGAGACAGGTTTACTATGGCTACACCTTC
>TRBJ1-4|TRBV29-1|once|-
CSVLGFNEKLFF
TGCAGCGTCCTAGGATTTAATGAAAAACTGTTTTTT
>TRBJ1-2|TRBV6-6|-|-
CASSYQDIYGYTF
TGTGCCAGCAGTTACCAGGATATCTATGGCTACACCTTC
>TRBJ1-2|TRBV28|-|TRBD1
CASSPSPTGGEAYGYTF
TGTGCCAGCAGTCCATCGCCGACAGGGGGCGAAGCCTATGGCTACACCTTC
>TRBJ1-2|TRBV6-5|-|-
CASSYSAGPPLNF
TGTGCCAGCAGTTACTCGGCAGGGCCTCCTCTCAACTTC
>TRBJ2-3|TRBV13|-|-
CASSLGSGSLADTQYF
TGTGCCAGCAGCTTAGGTTCCGGGAGTCTTGCAGATACGCAGTATTTT
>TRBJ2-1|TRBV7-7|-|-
CASSLSPGLGGRGEQFF
TGTGCTAGCAGCTTGTCCCCTGGACTAGGGGGACGGGGTGAGCAGTTCTTC
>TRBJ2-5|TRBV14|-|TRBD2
CASSQKTSGASETQYF
TGTGCCAGCAGCCAAAAGACTAGCGGGGCTTCGGAGACCCAGTACTTC
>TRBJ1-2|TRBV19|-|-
CASSIKAGTGYTF
TGTGCCAGTAGTATAAAGGCAGGAACGGGCTACACCTTC
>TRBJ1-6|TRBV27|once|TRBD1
CASRTGGNSPLHF
TGTGCCAGTAGGACAGGGGGTAATTCACCCCTCCACTTT
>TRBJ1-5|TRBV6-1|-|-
CASSEVSQGSQPQHF
TGTGCCAGCAGTGAAGTGTCCCAGGGAAGTCAGCCCCAGCATTTT
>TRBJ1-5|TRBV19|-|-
CASSIRGASNQPQHF
TGTGCCAGTAGTATACGGGGGGCGAGCAATCAGCCCCAGCATTTT
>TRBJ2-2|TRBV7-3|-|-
CASSLKAYTGELFF
TGTGCCAGCAGCTTAAAAGCGTACACCGGGGAGCTGTTTTTT
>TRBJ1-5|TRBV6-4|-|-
CASSLNRDQPQHF
TGTGCCAGCAGCCTGAACAGGGATCAGCCCCAGCATTTT
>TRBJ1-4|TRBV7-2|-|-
CASSLYAGGYNEKLFF
TGTGCCAGCAGCTTATATGCGGGAGGTTATAATGAAAAACTGTTTTTT
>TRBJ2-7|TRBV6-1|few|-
CASTAGGSSYEQYF
TGTGCCAGCACCGCAGGGGGGTCTTCCTACGAGCAGTACTTC
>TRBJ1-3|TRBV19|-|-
CASSMGSIVNTIYF
TGTGCCAGTAGTATGGGGAGTATAGTAAACACCATATATTTT
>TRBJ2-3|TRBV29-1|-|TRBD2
CSVGGLLTDTQYF
TGCAGCGTTGGGGGACTACTCACAGATACGCAGTATTTT
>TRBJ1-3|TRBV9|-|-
CASSAQTGLRNTIYF
TGTGCCAGCAGCGCCCAGACAGGTCTTAGAAACACCATATATTTT
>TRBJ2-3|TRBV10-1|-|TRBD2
CASSEPSGGSDTQYF
TGCGCCAGCAGTGAACCTAGCGGGGGATCGGATACGCAGTATTTT
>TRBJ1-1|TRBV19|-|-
CASKRGDTEAFF
TGTGCCAGTAAAAGGGGCGACACTGAAGCTTTCTTT
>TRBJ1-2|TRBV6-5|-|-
CASSPIDRSSYTF
TGTGCCAGCAGTCCCATTGACAGGTCTAGCTACACCTTC
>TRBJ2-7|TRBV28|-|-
CASSFDWFYEQYF
TGTGCCAGCAGCTTTGACTGGTTCTACGAGCAGTACTTC
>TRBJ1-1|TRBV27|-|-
CASSLGGARTEAFF
TGTGCCAGCAGTCTTGGGGGCGCGAGGACTGAAGCTTTCTTT
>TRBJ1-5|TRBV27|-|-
CASGNGGPNQPQHF
TGTGCCAGTGGAAATGGAGGTCCCAATCAGCCCCAGCATTTT
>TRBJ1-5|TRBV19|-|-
CASSPLPGTGDWAQHF
TGTGCCAGTAGTCCCTTACCCGGGACGGGGGATTGGGCCCAGCATTTT
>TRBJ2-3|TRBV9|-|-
CASSNRAHGSVDYGADTQYF
TGTGCCAGCAGCAACCGGGCCCATGGGTCCGTGGACTACGGGGCAGATACGCAGTATTTT